This T cell receptor (beta chain) was retrieved from a study of T cells in localized non-small cell lung cancer. The repertoire was sequenced with immunoSEQ multiplex PCR; TCRdb's copy has only in-frame clones and lacks some. Here the sample spans around 1,200 clones, 34% being singletons. This clone was counted between two and nine times. V was shortened by 7 bases and J by 0 bases, with 6 bases between the two germline ends. The CDR3 extends over 12 amino acids. Germline loops: CDR1 MNHGY, CDR2 SAAAGT. The chain recombines TRBV6-8 with TRBJ2-5; no reliable D call. This receptor was identified in a male donor older than 55 with stage I squamous cell lung carcinoma. Sequences were derived from normal lung tissue next to the tumor, sampled before any cancer treatment. The CDR3 DNA reads TGTGCCAGCATGTGGTACCAAGAGACCCAGTACTTC. This codes for CASMWYQETQYF.